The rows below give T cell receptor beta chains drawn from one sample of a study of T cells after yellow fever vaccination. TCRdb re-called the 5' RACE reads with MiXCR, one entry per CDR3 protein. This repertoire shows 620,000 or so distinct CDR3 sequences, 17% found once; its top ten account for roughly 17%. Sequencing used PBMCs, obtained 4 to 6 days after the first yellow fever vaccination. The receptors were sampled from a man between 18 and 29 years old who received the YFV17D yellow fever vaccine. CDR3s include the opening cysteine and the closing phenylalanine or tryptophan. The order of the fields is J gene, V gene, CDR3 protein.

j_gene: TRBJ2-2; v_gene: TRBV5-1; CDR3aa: CASSAGTFDTGELFF
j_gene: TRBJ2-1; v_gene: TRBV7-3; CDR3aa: CASSLSFGGGLNEQFF
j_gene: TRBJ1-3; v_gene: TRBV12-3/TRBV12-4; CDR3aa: CASSPWTAFVSGNTIYF
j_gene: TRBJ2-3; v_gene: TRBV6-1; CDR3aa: CASRWGGGTDTQYF
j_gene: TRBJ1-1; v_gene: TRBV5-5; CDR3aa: CASSLTRQGLTEAFF
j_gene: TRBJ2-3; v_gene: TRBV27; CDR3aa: CASSLRPSDTQYF
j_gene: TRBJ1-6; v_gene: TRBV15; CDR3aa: CATSRSSGSNSPLHF
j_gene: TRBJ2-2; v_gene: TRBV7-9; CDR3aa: CASPPPSGSNTGELFF
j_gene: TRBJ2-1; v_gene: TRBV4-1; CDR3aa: CASSQDLWGTSDEQFF
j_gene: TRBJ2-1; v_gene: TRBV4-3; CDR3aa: CASSQGQGGMDEQFF
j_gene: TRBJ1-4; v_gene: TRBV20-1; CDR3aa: CSASDPGTFSEKLFF
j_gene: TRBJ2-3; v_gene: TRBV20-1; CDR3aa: CSAATGDGTDTQYF
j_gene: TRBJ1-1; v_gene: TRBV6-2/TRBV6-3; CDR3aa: CASRLGNTEAFF
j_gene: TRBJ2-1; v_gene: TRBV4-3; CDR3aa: CASSQIRQTNEQFF
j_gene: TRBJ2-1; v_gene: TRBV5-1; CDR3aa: CASSLPPGLAGGVYNEQFF
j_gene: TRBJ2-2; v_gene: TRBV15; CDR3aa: CATSREKNTGELFF